Listed below are T cell receptor beta chains from one sample, sequenced in a study of blood T cell repertoires in COVID-19. TCRdb's table, derived via immunoSEQ multiplex PCR, lists solely in-frame clones and lacks some. Among about 74,000 clones listed, 88% were seen once. The sequenced sample was peripheral blood. The receptors originated from a woman older than 75 with active or convalescent COVID-19. The CDR3 runs from the conserved cysteine through the conserved F or W. D genes are given only for firm matches. For some rows the clone size is stated as once, few or many, or as a class when expanded; others skip it.

D	size	V	J	DNA	CDR3
TRBD1	.	TRBV20-1	TRBJ1-2	TGCAGTGCTAGTGGCAGGGGGTACACACCCAATGGCTACACCTTC	CSASGRGYTPNGYTF
.	.	TRBV7-2	TRBJ1-5	TGTGCCAGCAGCCCGGTTGGTGGAGCCTATCAGCCCCAGCATTTT	CASSPVGGAYQPQHF
TRBD1	few	TRBV2	TRBJ1-4	TGTGCCAGCAGTGACGGGCGACAGGGCGCAAGTTTTAAACTGTTTTTT	CASSDGRQGASFKLFF
TRBD1	.	TRBV2	TRBJ1-4	TGTGCCAAAAGGACAGGGCAAGAAAAACTGTTTTTT	CAKRTGQEKLFF
TRBD2	.	TRBV9	TRBJ2-1	TGTGCCAGCAGCGTGAGCGGGGGGGCCGACAATGAGCAGTTCTTC	CASSVSGGADNEQFF
TRBD1	.	TRBV7-2	TRBJ1-5	TGTGCCAGCAGCTCTCCCGGACAGGGCAGCAATCAGCCCCAGCATTTT	CASSSPGQGSNQPQHF
TRBD1	.	TRBV4-1	TRBJ1-3	TGCGCCAGCAGCCAAGATCGACAGGGGGCGCCCGGAAACACCATATATTTT	CASSQDRQGAPGNTIYF
TRBD1	.	TRBV2	TRBJ1-3	TGTGCCAGCAGGGGGATACAGGGGTACTCTGGAAACACCATATATTTT	CASRGIQGYSGNTIYF
.	.	TRBV2	TRBJ1-5	TGTGCCAGCAGTGAACTCCAGCGTAGCAATCAGCCCCAGCATTTT	CASSELQRSNQPQHF
TRBD2	.	TRBV4-3	TRBJ2-1	TGCGCCAGCAGTCAAGACACTAGCGGATACAATGAGCAGTTCTTC	CASSQDTSGYNEQFF
.	.	TRBV7-9	TRBJ1-1	TGTGCCAGCAGCCCTTCCTGGGGGGGCACTGAAGCTTTCTTT	CASSPSWGGTEAFF
TRBD1	once	TRBV6-2/TRBV6-3	TRBJ2-5	TGTGCCAGCAGCTCACCGGGACAGGGAAAAGAGACCCAGTACTTC	CASSSPGQGKETQYF
.	.	TRBV5-1	TRBJ2-2	TGCGCCAGCAGTTTTCCAAACGGACAGTCCACCGGGGAGCTGTTTTTT	CASSFPNGQSTGELFF
.	.	TRBV6-5	TRBJ1-2	TGTGCCAGCAGTTACTCGGCCTCTAACTATGGCTACACCTTC	CASSYSASNYGYTF
TRBD1	.	TRBV27	TRBJ2-6	TGTGCCAGCAGTTTGACAGGGGGCGGTGGGGCCAACGTCCTGACTTTC	CASSLTGGGGANVLTF
.	.	TRBV19	TRBJ1-5	TGTGCCAGTACCCCCCAGGCACTCAATCAGCCCCAGCATTTT	CASTPQALNQPQHF
TRBD1	.	TRBV18	TRBJ2-7	TGTGCCAGCTCCCTAGAGGGGACAGAAGCCTACGAGCAGTACTTC	CASSLEGTEAYEQYF
.	.	TRBV30	TRBJ2-7	TGTGCCTGGGCGGGTAACTACGAGCAATACTTC	CAWAGNYEQYF
TRBD1	.	TRBV11-3	TRBJ1-1	TGTGCCAGCAGCTTGACAGGGGAAGGCACTGAAGCTTTCTTT	CASSLTGEGTEAFF
.	.	TRBV25-1	TRBJ2-7	TGTGCCAGCAGCAGATCCTACGAGCAGTACTTC	CASSRSYEQYF
.	.	TRBV7-9	TRBJ1-4	TGTGCCAGCAGCTTAGAGGGAGGATACGGAAAACTGTTTTTT	CASSLEGGYGKLFF
.	.	TRBV2	TRBJ1-6	TGTGCCAGCAGTGACAGGGTTAATTCACCCCTCCACTTT	CASSDRVNSPLHF
.	few	TRBV11-2	TRBJ1-2	TGTGCCAGCAGCAGTTCGGGGGGGCACTATGGCTACACCTTC	CASSSSGGHYGYTF
TRBD1	once	TRBV7-2	TRBJ2-3	TGTGCCAGCAGCTTCACAGGGGCAGATACGCAGTATTTT	CASSFTGADTQYF
TRBD1	.	TRBV19	TRBJ1-6	TGTGCCAGTAGTACAGGGACAGTTCGCTCCTATAATTCACCCCTCCACTTT	CASSTGTVRSYNSPLHF
.	few	TRBV3-1/TRBV3-2	TRBJ1-5	TGTGCCAGCAGCCACTCCGGGATGGATCAGCCCCAGCATTTT	CASSHSGMDQPQHF